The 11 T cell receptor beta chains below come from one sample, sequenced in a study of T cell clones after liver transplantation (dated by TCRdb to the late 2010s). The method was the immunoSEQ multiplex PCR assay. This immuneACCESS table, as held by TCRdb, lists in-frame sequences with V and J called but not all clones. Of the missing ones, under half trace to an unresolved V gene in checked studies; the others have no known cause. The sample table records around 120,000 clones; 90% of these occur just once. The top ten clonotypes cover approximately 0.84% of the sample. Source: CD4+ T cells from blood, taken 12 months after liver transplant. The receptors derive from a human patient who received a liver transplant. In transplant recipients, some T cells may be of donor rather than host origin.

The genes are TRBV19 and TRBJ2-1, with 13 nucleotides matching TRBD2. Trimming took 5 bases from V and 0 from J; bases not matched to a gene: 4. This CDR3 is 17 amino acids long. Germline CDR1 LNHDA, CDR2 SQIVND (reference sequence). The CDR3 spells CASSRTSGRGSYNEQFF. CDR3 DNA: TGTGCCAGTAGTCGGACTAGCGGGAGAGGCTCCTACAATGAGCAGTTCTTC.

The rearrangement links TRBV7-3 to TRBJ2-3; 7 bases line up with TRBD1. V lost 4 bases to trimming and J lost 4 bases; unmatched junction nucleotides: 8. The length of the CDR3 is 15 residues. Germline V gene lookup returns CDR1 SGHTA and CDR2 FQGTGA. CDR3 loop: CASSSQMRGPDTQYF. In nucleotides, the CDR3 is TGTGCCAGCAGCTCCCAGATGAGGGGGCCAGATACGCAGTATTTT.

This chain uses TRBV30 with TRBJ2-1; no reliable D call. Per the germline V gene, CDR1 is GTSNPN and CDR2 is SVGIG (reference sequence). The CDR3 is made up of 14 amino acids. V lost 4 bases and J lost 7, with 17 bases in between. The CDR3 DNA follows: TGTGCCTGGATTTCAGGCGGCGGACCGAATGAGCAGTTCTTC. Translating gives CAWISGGGPNEQFF.

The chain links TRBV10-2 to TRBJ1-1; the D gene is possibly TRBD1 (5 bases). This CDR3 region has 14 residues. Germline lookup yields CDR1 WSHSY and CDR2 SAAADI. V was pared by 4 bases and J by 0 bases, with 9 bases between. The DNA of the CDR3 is TGCGCCAGCAGTGGACAGCCAATGAACACTGAAGCTTTCTTT. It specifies CASSGQPMNTEAFF.

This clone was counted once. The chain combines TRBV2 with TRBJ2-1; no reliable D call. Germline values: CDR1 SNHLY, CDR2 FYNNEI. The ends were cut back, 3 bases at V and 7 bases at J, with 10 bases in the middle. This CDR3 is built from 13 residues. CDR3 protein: CASSEVGLNEQFF. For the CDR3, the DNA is TGTGCCAGCAGTGAGGTCGGGCTAAATGAGCAGTTCTTC.

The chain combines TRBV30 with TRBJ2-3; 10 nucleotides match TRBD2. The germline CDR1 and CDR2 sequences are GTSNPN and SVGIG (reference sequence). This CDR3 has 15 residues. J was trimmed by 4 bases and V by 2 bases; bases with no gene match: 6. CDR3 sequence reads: CAWSPLAGAPDTQYF. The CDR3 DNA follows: TGTGCCTGGAGTCCTCTAGCGGGAGCTCCAGATACGCAGTATTTT.

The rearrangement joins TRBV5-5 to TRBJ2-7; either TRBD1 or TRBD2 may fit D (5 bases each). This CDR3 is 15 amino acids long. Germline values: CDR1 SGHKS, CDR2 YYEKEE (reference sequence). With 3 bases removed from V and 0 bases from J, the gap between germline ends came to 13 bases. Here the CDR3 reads CASSSGTVLSYEQYF. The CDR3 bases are TGTGCCAGCAGCTCCGGGACGGTCCTCTCCTACGAGCAGTACTTC.

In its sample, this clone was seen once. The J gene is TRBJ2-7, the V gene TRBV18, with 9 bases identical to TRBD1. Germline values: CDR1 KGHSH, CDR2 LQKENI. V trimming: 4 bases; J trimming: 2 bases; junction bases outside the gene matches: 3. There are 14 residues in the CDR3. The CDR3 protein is CASSRTGVPYEQYF. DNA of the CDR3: TGTGCCAGCTCACGGACAGGGGTACCCTACGAGCAGTACTTC.

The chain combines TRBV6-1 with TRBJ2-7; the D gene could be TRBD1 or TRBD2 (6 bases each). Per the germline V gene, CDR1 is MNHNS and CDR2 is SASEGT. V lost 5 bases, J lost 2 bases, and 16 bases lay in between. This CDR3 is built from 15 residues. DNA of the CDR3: TGTGCCAGCAGTCCCCAGGGGACTGCTCCCTACGAGCAGTACTTC. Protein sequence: CASSPQGTAPYEQYF.

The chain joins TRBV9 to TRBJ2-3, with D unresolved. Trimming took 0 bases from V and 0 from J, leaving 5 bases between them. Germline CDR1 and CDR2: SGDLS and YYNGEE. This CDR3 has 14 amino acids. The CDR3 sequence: CASSVVASTDTQYF. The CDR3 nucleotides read TGTGCCAGCAGCGTAGTCGCTAGCACAGATACGCAGTATTTT.

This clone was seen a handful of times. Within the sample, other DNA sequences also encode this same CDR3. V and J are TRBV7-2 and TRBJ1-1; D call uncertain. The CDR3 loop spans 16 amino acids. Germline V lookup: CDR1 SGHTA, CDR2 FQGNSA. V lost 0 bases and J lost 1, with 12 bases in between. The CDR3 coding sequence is TGTGCCAGCAGCTTAGCGCTAGGCGATGGGAACACTGAAGCTTTCTTT. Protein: CASSLALGDGNTEAFF.